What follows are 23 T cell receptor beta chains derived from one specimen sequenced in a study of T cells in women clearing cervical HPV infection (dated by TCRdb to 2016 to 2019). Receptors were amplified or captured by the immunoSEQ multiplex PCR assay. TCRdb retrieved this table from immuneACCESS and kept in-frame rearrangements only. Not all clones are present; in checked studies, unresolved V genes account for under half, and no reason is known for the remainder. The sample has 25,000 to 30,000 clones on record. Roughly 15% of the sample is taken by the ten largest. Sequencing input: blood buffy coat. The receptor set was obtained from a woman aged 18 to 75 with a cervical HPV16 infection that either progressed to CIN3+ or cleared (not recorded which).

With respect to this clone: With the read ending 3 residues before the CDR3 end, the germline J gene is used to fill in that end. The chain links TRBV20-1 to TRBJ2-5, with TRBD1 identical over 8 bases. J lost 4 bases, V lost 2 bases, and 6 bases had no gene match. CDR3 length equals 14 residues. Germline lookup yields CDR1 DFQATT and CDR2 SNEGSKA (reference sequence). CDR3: CSARTDRAPETQYF. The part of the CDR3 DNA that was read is TGCAGTGCTAGAACGGACAGGGCCCCAGAGACC.

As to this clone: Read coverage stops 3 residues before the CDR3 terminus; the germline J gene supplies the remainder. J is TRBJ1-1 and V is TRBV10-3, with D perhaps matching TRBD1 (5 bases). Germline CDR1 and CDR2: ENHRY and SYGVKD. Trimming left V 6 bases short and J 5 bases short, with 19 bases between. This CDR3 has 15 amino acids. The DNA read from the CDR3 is TGTGCCATCAGCCGTAGGGAGGGAGGGGAGACTGAA. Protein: CAISRREGGETE. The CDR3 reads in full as CAISRREGGETEAFF.

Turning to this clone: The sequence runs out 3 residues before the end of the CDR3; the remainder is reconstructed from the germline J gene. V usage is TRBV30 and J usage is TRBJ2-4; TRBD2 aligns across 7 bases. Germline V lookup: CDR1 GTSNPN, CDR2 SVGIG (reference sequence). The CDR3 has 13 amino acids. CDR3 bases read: TGTGCCTCGGGGGAATCCTGGGACTATGGT. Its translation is CASGESWDYG. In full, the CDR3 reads CASGESWDYGQYF.

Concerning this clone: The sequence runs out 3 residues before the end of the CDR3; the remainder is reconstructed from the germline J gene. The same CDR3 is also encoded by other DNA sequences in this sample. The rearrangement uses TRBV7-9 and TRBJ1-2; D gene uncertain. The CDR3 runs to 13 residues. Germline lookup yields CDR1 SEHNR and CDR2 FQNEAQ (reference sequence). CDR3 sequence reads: CASSSNEGGGYTF. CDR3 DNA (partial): TGTGCCAGCAGCTCTAACGAGGGTGGTGGT.

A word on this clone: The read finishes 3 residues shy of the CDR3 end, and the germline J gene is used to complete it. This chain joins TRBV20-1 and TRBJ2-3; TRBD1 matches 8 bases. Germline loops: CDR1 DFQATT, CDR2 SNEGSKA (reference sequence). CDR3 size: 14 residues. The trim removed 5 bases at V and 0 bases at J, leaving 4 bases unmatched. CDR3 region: CSARTGSSTDTQYF. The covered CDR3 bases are TGCAGTGCTCGGACAGGGTCTAGCACAGATACG.

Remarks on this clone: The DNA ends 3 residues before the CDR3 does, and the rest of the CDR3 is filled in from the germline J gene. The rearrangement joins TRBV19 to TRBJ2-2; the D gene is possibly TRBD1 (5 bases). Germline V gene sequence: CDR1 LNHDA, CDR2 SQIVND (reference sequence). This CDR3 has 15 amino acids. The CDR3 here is CASSISSSGANVLFF. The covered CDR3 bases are TGTGCCAGTAGTATATCAAGCTCTGGGGCCAACGTG.

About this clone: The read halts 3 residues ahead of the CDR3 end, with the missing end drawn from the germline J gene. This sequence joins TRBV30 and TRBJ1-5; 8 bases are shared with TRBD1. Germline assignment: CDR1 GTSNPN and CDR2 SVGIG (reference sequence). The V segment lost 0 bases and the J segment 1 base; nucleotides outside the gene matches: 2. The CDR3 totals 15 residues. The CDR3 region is CAWSVRDRSNQPQHF. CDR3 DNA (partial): TGTGCCTGGAGTGTACGGGACAGGAGCAATCAGCCC.

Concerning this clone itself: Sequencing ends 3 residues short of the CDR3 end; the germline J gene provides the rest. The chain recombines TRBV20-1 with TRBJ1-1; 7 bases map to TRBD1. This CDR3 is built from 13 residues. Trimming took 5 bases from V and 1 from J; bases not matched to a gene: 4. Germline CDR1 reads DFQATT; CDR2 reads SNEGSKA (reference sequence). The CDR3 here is CSAPDRENTEAFF. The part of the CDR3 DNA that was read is TGCAGTGCTCCCGACAGGGAGAACACTGAA.

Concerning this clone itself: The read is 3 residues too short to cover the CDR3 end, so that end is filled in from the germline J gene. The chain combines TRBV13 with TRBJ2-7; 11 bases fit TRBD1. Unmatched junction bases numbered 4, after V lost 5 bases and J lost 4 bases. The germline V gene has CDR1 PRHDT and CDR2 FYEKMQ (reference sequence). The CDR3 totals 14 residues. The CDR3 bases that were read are TGTGCCAGCAGCGGGACAGGGGGGGAATACGAG. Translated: CASSGTGGEYE. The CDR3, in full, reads CASSGTGGEYEQYF.

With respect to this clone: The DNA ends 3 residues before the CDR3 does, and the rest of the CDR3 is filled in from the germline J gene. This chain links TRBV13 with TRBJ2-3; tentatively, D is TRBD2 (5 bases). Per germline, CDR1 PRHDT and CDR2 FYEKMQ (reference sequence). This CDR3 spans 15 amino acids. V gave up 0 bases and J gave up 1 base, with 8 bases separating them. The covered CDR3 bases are TGTGCCAGCAGCTTAGGTTCGAGGGGCACAGATACG. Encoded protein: CASSLGSRGTDT. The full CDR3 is CASSLGSRGTDTQYF.

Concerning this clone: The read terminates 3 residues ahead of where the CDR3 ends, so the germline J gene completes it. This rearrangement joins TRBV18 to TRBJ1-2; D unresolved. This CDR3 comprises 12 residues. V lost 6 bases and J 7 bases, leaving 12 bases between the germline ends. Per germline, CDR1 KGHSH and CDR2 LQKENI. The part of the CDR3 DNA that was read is TGTGCCAGCTCCCCCCCTGAGGGTGGC. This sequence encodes CASSPPEGG. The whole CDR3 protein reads CASSPPEGGYTF.

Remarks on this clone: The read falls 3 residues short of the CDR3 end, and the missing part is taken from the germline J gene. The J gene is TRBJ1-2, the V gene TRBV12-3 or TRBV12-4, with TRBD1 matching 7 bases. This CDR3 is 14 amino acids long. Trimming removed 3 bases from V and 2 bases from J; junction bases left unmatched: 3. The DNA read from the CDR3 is TGTGCCAGCAGTTTCTGGGACAGCAACTATGGC. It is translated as CASSFWDSNYG. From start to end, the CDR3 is CASSFWDSNYGYTF.

CDR3 bases read: TGCGCCAGCAGCTTGGGACTAGCGGGAACCTACAATGAG. Its translation is CASSLGLAGTYNE. The whole CDR3 reads CASSLGLAGTYNEQFF. The J gene is TRBJ2-1, the V gene TRBV5-1; 11 bases align to TRBD2. The CDR3 end lies 3 residues beyond the end of the read and is filled in from the germline J gene. The V gene end was trimmed by 0 bases and the J gene end by 2 bases; junction bases not matched to a gene: 1. Germline CDR1 is SGHRS and CDR2 is YFSETQ. This CDR3 region has 16 residues.

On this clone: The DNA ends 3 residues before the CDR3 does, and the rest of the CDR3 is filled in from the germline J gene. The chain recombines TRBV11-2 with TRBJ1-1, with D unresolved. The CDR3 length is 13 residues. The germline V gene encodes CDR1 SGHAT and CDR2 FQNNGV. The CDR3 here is CASSRDSGEAAFF. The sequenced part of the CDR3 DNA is TGTGCCAGCAGCAGAGACTCTGGTGAGGCA. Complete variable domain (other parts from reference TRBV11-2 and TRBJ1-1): EAGVAQSPRYKIIEKRQSVAFWCNPISGHATLYWYQQILGQGPKLLIQFQNNGVVDDSQLPKDRFSAERLKGVDSTLKIQPAKLEDSAVYLCASSRDSGEAAFFGQGTRLTVV.

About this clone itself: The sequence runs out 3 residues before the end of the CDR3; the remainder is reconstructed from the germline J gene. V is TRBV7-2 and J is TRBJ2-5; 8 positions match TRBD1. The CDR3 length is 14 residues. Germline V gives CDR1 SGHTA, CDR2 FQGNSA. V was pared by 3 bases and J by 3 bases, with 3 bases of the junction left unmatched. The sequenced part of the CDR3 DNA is TGTGCCAGCAGCTTGCCGGACAGGGAAGAGACC. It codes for CASSLPDREET. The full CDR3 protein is CASSLPDREETQYF.

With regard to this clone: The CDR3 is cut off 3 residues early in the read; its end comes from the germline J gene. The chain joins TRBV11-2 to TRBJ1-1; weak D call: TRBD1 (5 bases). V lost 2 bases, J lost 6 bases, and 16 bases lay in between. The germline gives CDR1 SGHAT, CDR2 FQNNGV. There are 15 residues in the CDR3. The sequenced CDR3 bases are TGTGCCAGCAGCTTAAGACCCGAGACAGAGGCTGAA. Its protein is CASSLRPETEAE. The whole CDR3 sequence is CASSLRPETEAEAFF.

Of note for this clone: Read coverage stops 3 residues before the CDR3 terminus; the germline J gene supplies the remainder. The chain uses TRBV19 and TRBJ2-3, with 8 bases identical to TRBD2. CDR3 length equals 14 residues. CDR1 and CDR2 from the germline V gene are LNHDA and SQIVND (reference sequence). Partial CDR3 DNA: TGTGCCAGTAGTCTCGGGGGGGCCGTGAAGACG. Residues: CASSLGGAVKT. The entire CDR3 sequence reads CASSLGGAVKTQYF.

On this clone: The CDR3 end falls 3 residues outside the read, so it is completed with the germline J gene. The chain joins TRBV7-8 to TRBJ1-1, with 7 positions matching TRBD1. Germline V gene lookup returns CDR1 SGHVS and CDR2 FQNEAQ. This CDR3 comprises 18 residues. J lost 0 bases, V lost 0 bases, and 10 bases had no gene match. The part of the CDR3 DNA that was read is TGTGCCAGCAGCTTAGCAGGAGGGACAGTACCCATGAACACTGAA. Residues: CASSLAGGTVPMNTE. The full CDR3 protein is CASSLAGGTVPMNTEAFF.

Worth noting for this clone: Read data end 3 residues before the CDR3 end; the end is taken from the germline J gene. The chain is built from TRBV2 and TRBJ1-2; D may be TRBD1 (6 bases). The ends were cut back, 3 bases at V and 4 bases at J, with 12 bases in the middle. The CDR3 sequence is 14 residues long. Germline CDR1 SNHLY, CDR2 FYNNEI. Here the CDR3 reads CASSDRGGIYGYTF. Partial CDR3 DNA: TGTGCCAGCAGTGACAGGGGTGGGATCTATGGC.

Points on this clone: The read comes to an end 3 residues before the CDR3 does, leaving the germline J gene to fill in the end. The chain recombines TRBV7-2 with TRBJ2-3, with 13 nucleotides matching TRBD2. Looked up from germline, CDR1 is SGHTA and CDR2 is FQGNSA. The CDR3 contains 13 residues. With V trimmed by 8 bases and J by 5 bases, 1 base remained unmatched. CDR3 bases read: TGTGCCAGCGGGACTAGCGGGGTAGATACG. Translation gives CASGTSGVDT. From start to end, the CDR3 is CASGTSGVDTQYF.

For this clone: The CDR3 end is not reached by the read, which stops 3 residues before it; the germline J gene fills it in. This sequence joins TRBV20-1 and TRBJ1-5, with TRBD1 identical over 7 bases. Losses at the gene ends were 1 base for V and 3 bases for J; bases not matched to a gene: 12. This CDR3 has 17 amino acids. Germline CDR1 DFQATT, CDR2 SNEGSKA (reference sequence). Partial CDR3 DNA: TGCAGTGCTAGAGGATCGGGCAGGGGGAAGGACAATCAGCCC. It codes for CSARGSGRGKDNQP. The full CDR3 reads CSARGSGRGKDNQPQHF.

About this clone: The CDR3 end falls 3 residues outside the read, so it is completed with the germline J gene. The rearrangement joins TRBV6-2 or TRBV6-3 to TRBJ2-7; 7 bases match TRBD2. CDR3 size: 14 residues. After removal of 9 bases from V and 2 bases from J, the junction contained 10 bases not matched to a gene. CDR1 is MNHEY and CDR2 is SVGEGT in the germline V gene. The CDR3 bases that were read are TGTGCCAGTCAGACCGGGACTAAGACCTACGAG. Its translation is CASQTGTKTYE. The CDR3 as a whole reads CASQTGTKTYEQYF.

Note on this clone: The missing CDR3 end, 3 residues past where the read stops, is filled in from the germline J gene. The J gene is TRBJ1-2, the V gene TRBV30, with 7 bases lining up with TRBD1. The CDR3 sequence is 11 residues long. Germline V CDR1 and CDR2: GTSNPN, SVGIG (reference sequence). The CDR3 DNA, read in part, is TGTGCCTGCCGACAGGGATTGGGC. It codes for CACRQGLG. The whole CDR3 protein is CACRQGLGYTF.